These 19 T cell receptor beta chains were sequenced from one sample in a study of beta chain features in type 1 diabetes. Findings of the study overall: All four CD4+ subsets from Type 1 diabetes patients carried moderately but significantly shorter TCRB CDR3s.

For these TCRs, the target antigens are not known. Reverse transcribing all isolated RNA meant expressed TCRB transcripts were sequenced. Measured with immunoSEQ multiplex PCR; TCRdb has only the in-frame clones, and not every one. The sample lists more than 300,000 clones, around 10% seen once, with approximately 0.6% in the top ten. The source material was central memory CD4+ T cells from blood. The source is a man aged 30 to 45 with type 1 diabetes.

The chain is built from TRBV7-2 and TRBJ2-1; TRBD2 aligns across 10 bases. The CDR3 loop spans 15 amino acids. V gave up 3 bases and J gave up 4 bases; unmatched junction bases: 3. Germline CDR1 and CDR2: SGHTA and FQGNSA. The CDR3 spells CASSLNSGGYNEQFF. The CDR3 DNA is TGTGCCAGCAGCTTGAATAGCGGGGGGTACAATGAGCAGTTCTTC.

Only a few counts were recorded for this clone. This chain connects TRBV6-1 to TRBJ2-3, with D possibly matching TRBD1 (6 bases). Trimming took 6 bases from V and 6 from J, leaving 10 bases between them. CDR3 length: 12 residues. The germline V gene encodes CDR1 MNHNS and CDR2 SASEGT. The CDR3 DNA follows: TGTGCCAGCAGGTGGGGGCAGGATACGCAGTATTTT. It is translated as CASRWGQDTQYF.

Only a few counts were recorded for this clone. V and J are TRBV7-2 and TRBJ2-3, with 11 nucleotides matching TRBD2. The CDR3 is 16 residues long. The germline CDR1 and CDR2 sequences are SGHTA and FQGNSA. The V gene end was trimmed by 2 bases and the J gene end by 4 bases; junction bases not matched to a gene: 5. In nucleotides, the CDR3 is TGTGCCAGCAGCTTAAGACTAGCGGGATTCGCAGATACGCAGTATTTT. Residues: CASSLRLAGFADTQYF.

The chain carries TRBV10-3 and TRBJ2-7; 8 bases are a match to TRBD1. This CDR3 contains 14 residues. The ends lost 5 bases at V and 2 bases at J; junction bases unmatched: 5. CDR1 is ENHRY, CDR2 SYGVKD, per germline. The CDR3 coding sequence is TGTGCCATCAGTCCTCAGGGGGCCCCCTACGAGCAGTACTTC. Amino acid sequence: CAISPQGAPYEQYF.

This chain connects TRBV29-1 to TRBJ1-2; D gene ambiguous. The CDR3 extends over 12 amino acids. Trimming shortened V by 4 bases and J by 7 bases, and 13 bases separated the two germline ends. Germline V gene lookup returns CDR1 SQVTM and CDR2 ANQGSEA. For the CDR3, the DNA is TGCAGCGTTGTATTGGGGTCACTTGGCTACACCTTC. Protein: CSVVLGSLGYTF.

The V call is TRBV4-2, the J call TRBJ1-1; possible D gene TRBD1, 6 bases. This CDR3 has 17 amino acids. Trimming left V 1 base short and J 3 bases short, with 18 bases between. Germline CDR1 and CDR2: LGHNA and YNFKEQ. CDR3 amino acids: CASSQGRRRGTDTEAFF. CDR3 DNA sequence: TGTGCCAGCAGCCAAGGACGCCGCAGGGGTACGGACACTGAAGCTTTCTTT.

This clone occurred a few times. The chain is built from TRBV5-1 and TRBJ2-7, with a tentative D call TRBD1 (6 bases). Germline V CDR1 and CDR2: SGHRS, YFSETQ. This CDR3 has 18 residues. The V gene lost 1 base and the J gene lost 3 bases, with 23 bases spanning the gap. This CDR3 reads CASSLWGLTPGTIYEQYF. The CDR3 bases are TGCGCCAGCAGCTTGTGGGGTTTAACCCCCGGGACAATCTACGAGCAGTACTTC.

In regard to this clone: Because the CDR3's place on the DNA is in doubt, the DNA is left out and the CDR3 is given as listed by TCRdb. V usage is TRBV23-1 and J usage is TRBJ1-4. TRBV23-1 is recorded as an ORF, its role being uncertain. The CDR3 spans 14 residues, counting both ends. The CDR3 sequence is CASSSGELMKNCFF.

The chain recombines TRBV27 with TRBJ2-2; the match to TRBD1 covers 10 bases. This CDR3 is 15 amino acids long. With V trimmed by 5 bases and J by 3 bases, 3 bases remained unmatched. CDR1 is MNHEY and CDR2 is SMNVEV in the germline V gene (reference sequence). CDR3 coding DNA: TGTGCCAGCAGTCCGACAGGGGGCGACACCGGGGAGCTGTTTTTT. Translated: CASSPTGGDTGELFF.

The table lists this clone with a few counts. J is TRBJ2-5 and V is TRBV18, with 7 bases aligning to TRBD1. The germline CDR1 and CDR2 sequences are KGHSH and LQKENI. Trimming removed 3 bases from V and 5 bases from J; junction bases left unmatched: 9. The CDR3 runs 15 residues. The CDR3 region is CASSPDRLWVETQYF. In nucleotides, the CDR3 is TGTGCCAGCTCACCGGACAGGTTGTGGGTGGAGACCCAGTACTTC.

This clone appeared a few times. Other DNA sequences from this sample encode an identical CDR3 as well. The chain uses TRBV14 and TRBJ2-5, with a tentative D call TRBD1 (6 bases). The CDR3 consists of 17 residues. The germline V gene has CDR1 SGHDN and CDR2 FVKESK. V was trimmed by 1 base and J by 0 bases, leaving 15 bases between them. Written as DNA, the CDR3 is TGTGCCAGCAGCCAAGGGCGGACAGCCAGGTACCAAGAGACCCAGTACTTC. Translated, it gives CASSQGRTARYQETQYF. The whole variable domain, remainder taken from reference TRBV14 and TRBJ2-5, is EAGVTQFPSHSVIEKGQTVTLRCDPISGHDNLYWYRRVMGKEIKFLLHFVKESKQDESGMPNNRFLAERTGGTYSTLKVQPAELEDSGVYFCASSQGRTARYQETQYFGPGTRLLVL.

This clone was seen ten or more times. This chain links TRBV18 with TRBJ1-5; D remains unclear. Germline CDR1 reads KGHSH; CDR2 reads LQKENI. The CDR3 runs to 15 residues. Trimming took 6 bases from V and 4 from J, leaving 16 bases between them. The CDR3 protein is CASSPQSGPNQPQHF. In DNA form, the CDR3 reads TGTGCCAGCTCCCCTCAATCCGGGCCGAATCAGCCCCAGCATTTT.

The rearrangement uses TRBV7-9 and TRBJ2-1; D uncertain. Trimming left V 2 bases short and J 7 bases short, with 6 bases between. The CDR3 extends over 12 amino acids. Looked up from germline, CDR1 is SEHNR and CDR2 is FQNEAQ (reference sequence). CDR3 coding DNA: TGTGCCAGCAGCTTACAGGAAAATGAGCAGTTCTTC. Translating gives CASSLQENEQFF.

In its sample, this clone was seen a few times. The V gene is TRBV21-1, the J gene TRBJ2-6; whether TRBD2, the table's D call, matches the DNA was not checked. TRBV21-1 constitutes a pseudogene. The CDR3 spans 15 residues. CDR3 sequence reads: CASAVCGSGANVLTF. CDR3 sequence (DNA): TGTGCCAGCGCCGTATGCGGCTCTGGGGCCAACGTCCTGACTTTC.

The chain is built from TRBV28 and TRBJ1-2; D may be TRBD1 (5 bases). CDR1 is MDHEN and CDR2 is SYDVKM in the germline V gene. CDR3 length equals 14 residues. Trimming removed 6 bases at V and 5 bases at J, with 16 bases between. CDR3 in DNA: TGTGCCAGCAGACGTTCGTCAGGGAGATATGGCTACACCTTC. The encoded protein is CASRRSSGRYGYTF.

The J gene is TRBJ1-4, the V gene TRBV5-1; TRBD1 is a possible D gene (6 bases). Germline CDR1 reads SGHRS; CDR2 reads YFSETQ. The CDR3 consists of 14 residues. Trimming cost V 5 bases and J 0 bases, with 8 bases left between them. The CDR3 DNA reads TGCGCCAGCAGGGACAGTGCAACTAATGAAAAACTGTTTTTT. It codes for CASRDSATNEKLFF.

This clone showed up just a few times. The rearrangement links TRBV27 to TRBJ2-7; 7 positions match TRBD2. Trimming removed 3 bases from V and 9 bases from J; junction bases left unmatched: 8. Germline V gives CDR1 MNHEY, CDR2 SMNVEV (reference sequence). The CDR3 extends over 13 amino acids. The CDR3 DNA follows: TGTGCCAGCAGTTTTAAAGAGGGAGGGCTGCAGTACTTC. Translation: CASSFKEGGLQYF.

This clone showed up just once. A read error likely explains this, since a far larger clone differs by one base. This rearrangement joins TRBV7-2 to TRBJ2-1; D assignment may be TRBD1 or TRBD2 (6 bases each). Germline CDR1 SGHTA, CDR2 FQGNSA. This CDR3 is built from 15 residues. Written as DNA, the CDR3 is TGTGCCAACAGCTCGGGGGCGGGATTGGACAATGAGCAGTTCTTC. Translating it yields CANSSGAGLDNEQFF.

In DNA form, the CDR3 reads TGTGCCAGCAGTTGGTTGGGCGGTAACACAGATACGCAGTATTTT. This encodes CASSWLGGNTDTQYF. The chain is built from TRBV27 and TRBJ2-3; D uncertain. The CDR3 is 15 residues long. Looked up from germline, CDR1 is MNHEY and CDR2 is SMNVEV (reference sequence). V lost 4 bases and J 2 bases, leaving 13 bases between the germline ends.